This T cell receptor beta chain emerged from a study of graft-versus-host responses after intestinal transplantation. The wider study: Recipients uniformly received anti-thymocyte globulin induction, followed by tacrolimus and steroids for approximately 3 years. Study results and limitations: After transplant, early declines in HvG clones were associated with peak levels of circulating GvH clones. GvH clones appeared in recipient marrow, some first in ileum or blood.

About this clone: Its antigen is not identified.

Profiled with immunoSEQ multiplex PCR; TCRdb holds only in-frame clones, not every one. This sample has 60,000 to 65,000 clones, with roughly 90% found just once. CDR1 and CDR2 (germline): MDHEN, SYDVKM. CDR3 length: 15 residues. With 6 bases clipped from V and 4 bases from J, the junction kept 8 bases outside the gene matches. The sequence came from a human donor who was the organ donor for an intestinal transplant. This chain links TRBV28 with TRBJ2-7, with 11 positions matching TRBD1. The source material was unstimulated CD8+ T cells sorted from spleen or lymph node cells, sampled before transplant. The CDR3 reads CASRILGTGGYEQYF. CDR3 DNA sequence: TGTGCCAGCAGGATCCTCGGGACAGGGGGGTACGAGCAGTACTTC.